This is a list of T cell receptor beta chains from one sample in a study of CD8+CD57+ T cells in acquired aplastic anemia. TCRdb called the reads again in MiXCR, with one record for every CDR3 protein. The table includes 180,000 or so distinct CDR3 sequences, less than 50% detected once. The sample consisted of sorted CD4+, CD8+, or CD8+CD57+ T cells (not recorded which) from PBMCs. These receptors all come from a human donor with aplastic anemia. Both conserved end residues are part of each CDR3. Fields, in order: D gene, V gene, J gene, clone size, CDR3 protein, CDR3 DNA. A D gene is named only where the DNA matches it firmly. Some rows have no size entry. The others give once, few or many, or a class for an expanded clone.

TRBD2	TRBV3-1	TRBJ2-7	many	CASSQDLLAGEYEQYF	TGTGCCAGCAGCCAAGACCTACTAGCGGGAGAGTACGAGCAGTACTTC
.	TRBV7-2	TRBJ2-7	once	CASSPTAAYEQYF	TGTGCCAGCAGCCCGACCGCGGCCTACGAGCAGTACTTC
TRBD1	TRBV20-1	TRBJ1-4	.	CSARTGTGQEKLFF	TGCAGTGCTAGGACCGGGACAGGGCAAGAAAAACTGTTTTTT
TRBD1	TRBV7-2	TRBJ1-1	many	CASSGGDRVTEAFF	TGTGCCAGCAGCGGGGGGGACAGGGTCACTGAAGCTTTCTTT
.	TRBV2	TRBJ2-6	.	CASSEGALSGANVLTF	TGTGCCAGCAGTGAAGGGGCCCTCTCTGGGGCCAACGTCCTGACTTTC
.	TRBV7-8	TRBJ1-2	.	CASSLTEGYGYTF	TGTGCCAGCAGCCTCACAGAGGGCTATGGCTACACCTTC
TRBD1	TRBV14	TRBJ1-2	.	CASSQDPPGTGPYGYTF	TGTGCCAGCAGCCAAGATCCACCCGGGACAGGCCCCTATGGCTACACCTTC
TRBD2	TRBV12-3/TRBV12-4	TRBJ2-2	many	CASSPLAGNTGELFF	TGTGCCAGCAGTCCACTAGCGGGGAACACCGGGGAGCTGTTTTTT
.	TRBV27	TRBJ1-2	many	CASRQANYGYTF	TGTGCCAGCAGACAAGCTAACTATGGCTACACCTTC
.	TRBV25-1	TRBJ2-7	.	CASSVSLGRYEQYF	TGTGCCAGCAGTGTATCCCTGGGACGTTACGAGCAGTACTTC
TRBD2	TRBV5-6	TRBJ2-2	.	CASSLIGTSLTGELFF	TGTGCCAGCAGCTTAATTGGGACTAGCCTTACCGGGGAGCTGTTTTTT
TRBD1	TRBV5-1	TRBJ1-1	once	CASSWGGQGSITTTEAFF	TGCGCCAGCAGCTGGGGGGGACAGGGGTCCATTACTACCACTGAAGCTTTCTTT
TRBD2	TRBV7-2	TRBJ2-1	many	CASSSGLAGGPGFF	TGTGCCAGCAGCTCCGGGCTAGCGGGGGGGCCTGGGTTCTTC
TRBD1	TRBV2	TRBJ2-1	.	CATQGQGGIGEGNEQFF	TGTGCCACCCAGGGACAGGGGGGAATTGGAGAGGGCAATGAGCAGTTCTTC
.	TRBV5-6	TRBJ2-7	.	CASSVGGNYEQYF	TGTGCCAGCAGCGTCGGCGGGAACTACGAGCAGTACTTC
TRBD2	TRBV7-8	TRBJ2-3	.	CASSLLAGDTQYF	TGTGCCAGCTCCCTGCTAGCGGGAGATACGCAGTATTTT
.	TRBV7-3	TRBJ1-1	.	CASSMQTRTTMAFF	TGTGCCAGCAGTATGCAAACCCGGACCACGATGGCTTTCTTT
TRBD2	TRBV11-2	TRBJ2-7	few	CASSLLPAGGSSEAYEQYF	TGTGCCAGCAGCTTACTCCCAGCGGGGGGTTCGTCGGAAGCCTACGAGCAGTACTTC
.	TRBV27	TRBJ1-4	few	CASRLGVGEKLFF	TGTGCCAGCAGATTGGGGGTAGGGGAAAAACTGTTTTTT
.	TRBV20-1	TRBJ1-2	many	CSASETGDYGYTF	TGCAGTGCTAGCGAAACAGGAGACTATGGCTACACCTTC
TRBD1	TRBV9	TRBJ1-3	many	CASSDRGGNTIYF	TGTGCCAGCAGCGACAGGGGGGGAAACACCATATATTTT
.	TRBV7-9	TRBJ2-5	.	CASSLYGGREETQYF	TGTGCCAGCAGCTTGTATGGAGGGCGCGAAGAGACCCAGTACTTC
TRBD1	TRBV19	TRBJ2-7	.	CASTDTGTGGYEQYF	TGTGCCAGTACTGACACCGGGACAGGGGGATACGAGCAGTACTTC
.	TRBV15	TRBJ1-2	.	CATSRDPNYGYTF	TGTGCCACCAGCAGAGATCCCAACTATGGCTACACCTTC
TRBD1	TRBV10-3	TRBJ2-1	.	CAIRPGQEYNEQFF	TGTGCCATCCGACCGGGACAGGAATACAATGAGCAGTTCTTC
TRBD1	TRBV30	TRBJ2-2	.	CAWRDRDRAGELFF	TGTGCCTGGAGAGACCGGGACAGGGCCGGGGAGCTGTTTTTT
.	TRBV2	TRBJ1-2	.	CASRTRAYGYTF	TGTGCCAGCAGGACAAGGGCCTATGGCTACACCTTC
.	TRBV9	TRBJ2-4	many	CASSVDGGGRVIQYF	TGTGCCAGCAGCGTAGATGGCGGGGGCCGAGTGATTCAGTACTTC
TRBD1	TRBV25-1	TRBJ1-2	.	CANSLVPGQGRYGYTF	TGTGCCAACAGCTTGGTCCCGGGACAGGGCCGCTATGGCTACACCTTC
.	TRBV7-6	TRBJ2-1	once	CASSASDFGDNEQFF	TGTGCCAGCAGCGCCAGCGACTTCGGGGACAATGAGCAGTTCTTC
.	TRBV20-1	TRBJ1-2	many	CSAAGGEGYTF	TGCAGTGCAGCGGGGGGGGAGGGCTACACCTTC
.	TRBV9	TRBJ2-1	many	CASSVVASSQQFF	TGTGCCAGCAGCGTAGTGGCTAGTAGTCAGCAGTTCTTC
.	TRBV2	TRBJ2-7	many	CASKLGQGQSEQYF	TGTGCCAGCAAACTAGGGCAGGGTCAGTCCGAGCAGTACTTC
.	TRBV14	TRBJ1-3	many	CASSLGSTGNTIYF	TGTGCCAGCAGCCTTGGGTCAACTGGAAACACCATATATTTT
.	TRBV20-1	TRBJ1-2	.	CSARELGGYGYTF	TGCAGTGCTAGAGAACTAGGGGGCTATGGCTACACCTTC
TRBD1	TRBV29-1	TRBJ2-7	.	CSVGLLQGASEQYF	TGCAGCGTGGGACTCTTGCAGGGGGCAAGCGAGCAGTACTTC
.	TRBV11-3	TRBJ2-5	.	CASSPHGAAGVETQYF	TGTGCCAGCAGCCCGCACGGGGCGGCAGGAGTAGAGACCCAGTACTTC
TRBD2	TRBV20-1	TRBJ2-1	many	CSGMGLTIGEQFF	TGCAGTGGAATGGGACTAACGATAGGTGAGCAGTTCTTC
.	TRBV25-1	TRBJ2-3	.	CASSEGNLDTQYF	TGTGCCAGCAGTGAAGGGAATTTGGATACGCAGTATTTT
TRBD2	TRBV2	TRBJ2-2	.	CARGLAGANTGELFF	TGTGCCAGGGGACTAGCGGGGGCGAACACCGGGGAGCTGTTTTTT